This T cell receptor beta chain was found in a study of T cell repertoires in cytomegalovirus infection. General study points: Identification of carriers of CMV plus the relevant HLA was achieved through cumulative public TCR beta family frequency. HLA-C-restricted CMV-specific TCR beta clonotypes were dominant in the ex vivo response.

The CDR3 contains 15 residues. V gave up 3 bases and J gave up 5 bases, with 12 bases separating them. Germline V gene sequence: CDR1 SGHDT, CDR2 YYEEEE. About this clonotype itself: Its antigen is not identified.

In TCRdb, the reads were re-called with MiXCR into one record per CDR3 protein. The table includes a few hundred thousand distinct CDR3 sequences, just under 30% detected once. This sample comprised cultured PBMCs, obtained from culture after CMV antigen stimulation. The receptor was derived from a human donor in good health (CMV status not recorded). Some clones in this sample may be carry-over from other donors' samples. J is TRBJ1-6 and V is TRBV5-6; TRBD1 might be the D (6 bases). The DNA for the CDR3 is TGTGCCAGCAGCTGGGAGGACAGCGATAATTCACCCCTCCACTTT. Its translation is CASSWEDSDNSPLHF. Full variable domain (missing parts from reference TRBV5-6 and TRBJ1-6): DAGVTQSPTHLIKTRGQQVTLRCSPKSGHDTVSWYQQALGQGPQFIFQYYEEEERQRGNFPDRFSGHQFPNYSSELNVNALLLGDSALYLCASSWEDSDNSPLHFGNGTRLTVT.